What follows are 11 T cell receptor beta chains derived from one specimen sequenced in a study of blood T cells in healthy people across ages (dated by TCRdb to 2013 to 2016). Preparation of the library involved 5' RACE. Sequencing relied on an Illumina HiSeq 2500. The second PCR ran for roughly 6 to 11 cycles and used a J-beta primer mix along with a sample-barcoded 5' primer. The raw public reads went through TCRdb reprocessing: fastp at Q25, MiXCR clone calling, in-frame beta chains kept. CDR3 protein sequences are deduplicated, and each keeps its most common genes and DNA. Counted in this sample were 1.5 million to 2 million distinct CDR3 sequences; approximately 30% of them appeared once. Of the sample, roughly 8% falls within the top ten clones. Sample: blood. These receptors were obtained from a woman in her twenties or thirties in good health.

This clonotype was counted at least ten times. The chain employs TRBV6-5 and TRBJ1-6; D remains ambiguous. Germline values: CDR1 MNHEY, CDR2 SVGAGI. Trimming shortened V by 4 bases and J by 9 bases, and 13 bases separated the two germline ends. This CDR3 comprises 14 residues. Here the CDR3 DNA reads TGTGCCAGCAGTTCAGGCGGGGAGGTTTCACCCCTCCACTTT. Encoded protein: CASSSGGEVSPLHF.

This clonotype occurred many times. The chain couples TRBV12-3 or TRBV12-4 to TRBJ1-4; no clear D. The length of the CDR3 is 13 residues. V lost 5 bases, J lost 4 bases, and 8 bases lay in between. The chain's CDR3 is CASSRRNNEKLFF. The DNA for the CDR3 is TGTGCCAGCAGTCGACGGAATAATGAAAAACTGTTTTTT.

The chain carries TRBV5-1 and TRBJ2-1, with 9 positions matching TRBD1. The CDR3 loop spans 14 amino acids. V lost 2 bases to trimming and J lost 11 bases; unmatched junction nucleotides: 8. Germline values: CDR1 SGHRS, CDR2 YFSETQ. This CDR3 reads CASSFEGQGPQQFF. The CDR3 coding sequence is TGCGCCAGCAGCTTCGAGGGACAGGGACCCCAGCAGTTCTTC.

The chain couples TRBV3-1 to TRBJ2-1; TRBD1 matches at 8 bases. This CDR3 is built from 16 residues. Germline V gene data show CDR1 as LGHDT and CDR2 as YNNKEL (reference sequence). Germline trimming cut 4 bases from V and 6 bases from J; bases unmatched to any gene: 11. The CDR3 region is CASSPNRQGYFNEQFF. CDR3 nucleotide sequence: TGTGCCAGCAGCCCGAACCGACAGGGGTACTTCAATGAGCAGTTCTTC.

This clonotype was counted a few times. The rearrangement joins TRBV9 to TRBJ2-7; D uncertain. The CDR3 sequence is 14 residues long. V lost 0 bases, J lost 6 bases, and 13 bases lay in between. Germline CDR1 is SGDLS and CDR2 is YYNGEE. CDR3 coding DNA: TGTGCCAGCAGCGTAGATCAAGGGCCTGGCGAGCAGTACTTC. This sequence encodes CASSVDQGPGEQYF.

CDR3: CASSQGPKSDTQYF. The DNA of the CDR3 is TGCGCCAGCAGCCAGGGGCCTAAATCAGATACGCAGTATTTT. The gene calls are TRBV4-1 and TRBJ2-3; D possibly corresponds to TRBD1 (5 bases). CDR1 is MGHRA, CDR2 YSYEKL, per germline. Trimming took 3 bases from V and 4 from J, leaving 11 bases between them. The CDR3 is 14 amino acids.

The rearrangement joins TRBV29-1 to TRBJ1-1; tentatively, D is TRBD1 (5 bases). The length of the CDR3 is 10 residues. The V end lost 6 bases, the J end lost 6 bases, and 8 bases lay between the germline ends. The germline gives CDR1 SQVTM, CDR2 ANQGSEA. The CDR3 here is CSVSTAEAFF. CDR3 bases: TGCAGCGTATCGACAGCTGAAGCTTTCTTT.

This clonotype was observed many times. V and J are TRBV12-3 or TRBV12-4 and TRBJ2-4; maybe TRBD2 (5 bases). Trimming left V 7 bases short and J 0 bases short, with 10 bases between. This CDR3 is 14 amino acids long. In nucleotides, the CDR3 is TGTGCCAGCATTCTACGGGGAGCCAAAAACATTCAGTACTTC. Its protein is CASILRGAKNIQYF.

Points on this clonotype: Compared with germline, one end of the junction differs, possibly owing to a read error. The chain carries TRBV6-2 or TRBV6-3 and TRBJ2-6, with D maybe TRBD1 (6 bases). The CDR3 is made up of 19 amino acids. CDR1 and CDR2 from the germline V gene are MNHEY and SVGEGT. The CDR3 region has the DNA TGTGCCAGCAGTTACTCTACAGGGAGCCCTTCTTCTGGGACCAACGTCCTGACTTTC. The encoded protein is CASSYSTGSPSSGTNVLTF.

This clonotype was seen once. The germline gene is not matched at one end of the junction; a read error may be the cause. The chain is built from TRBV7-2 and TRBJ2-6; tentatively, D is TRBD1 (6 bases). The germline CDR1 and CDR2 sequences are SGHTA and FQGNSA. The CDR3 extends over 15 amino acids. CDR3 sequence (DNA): TGTGCCAACAGCTTGACAGGTGATGGGGCCAACGTCCTGACTTTC. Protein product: CANSLTGDGANVLTF.

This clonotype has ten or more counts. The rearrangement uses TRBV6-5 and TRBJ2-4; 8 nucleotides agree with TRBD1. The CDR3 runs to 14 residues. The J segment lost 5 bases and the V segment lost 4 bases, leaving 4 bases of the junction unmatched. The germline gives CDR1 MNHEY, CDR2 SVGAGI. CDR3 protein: CASSSGTGQNIQYF. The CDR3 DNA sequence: TGTGCCAGCAGTTCCGGGACAGGACAAAACATTCAGTACTTC.